This T cell receptor beta chain was recorded in a study of T cells in Graves' hyperthyroidism and ophthalmopathy. Study-wide results and caveats: Blood also carried most thyroid clonotypes expanded above 0.001.

V was cut by 6 bases and J by 5 bases, with 9 bases left in between. This CDR3 region has 12 residues. Germline V gives CDR1 KGHDR, CDR2 SFDVKD. RNA transcripts provided the source from which TCR beta CDR3 regions were amplified. RT-PCR in the first round (using the HTBI primer set) targeted the TCR CDR3. TCRdb used MiXCR to reprocess the multiplex PCR reads, holding one entry per CDR3 protein. The sample has under 400,000 distinct CDR3 sequences; approximately 14% are singletons. This clonotype occurred a few times. Its antigen remains unknown. This TCR came from an older woman with Graves' hyperthyroidism. The sample comprised blood. The rearrangement uses TRBV24-1 and TRBJ1-2; D uncertain. CDR3 in DNA: TGTGCCACCAGTCAGACCGGGTATGGCTACACCTTC. Translation gives CATSQTGYGYTF.